This entry concerns a single TCR beta chain. Both 60 Vbeta primers and 13 Jbeta primers went into the PCR. The table came from immunoSEQ multiplex PCR; TCRdb's copy has only in-frame clones and leaves some out. The sample includes 77,000 or so clones, roughly 79% of them seen just once. Trimming removed 6 bases from V and 12 bases from J; junction bases left unmatched: 9. CDR1 and CDR2 (germline): MNHEY, SVGAGI. This CDR3 contains 12 residues. The entry originates in a study of cytomegalovirus exposure and HLA in healthy donors. The origin of this receptor is a man in his forties in good health and CMV-seronegative. The gene calls are TRBV6-5 and TRBJ1-1; 8 nucleotides match TRBD1. Sequencing was carried out using PBMCs. CDR3 loop: CASRNMTGETFF. The CDR3 bases are TGTGCCAGCAGAAACATGACAGGGGAAACTTTCTTT.